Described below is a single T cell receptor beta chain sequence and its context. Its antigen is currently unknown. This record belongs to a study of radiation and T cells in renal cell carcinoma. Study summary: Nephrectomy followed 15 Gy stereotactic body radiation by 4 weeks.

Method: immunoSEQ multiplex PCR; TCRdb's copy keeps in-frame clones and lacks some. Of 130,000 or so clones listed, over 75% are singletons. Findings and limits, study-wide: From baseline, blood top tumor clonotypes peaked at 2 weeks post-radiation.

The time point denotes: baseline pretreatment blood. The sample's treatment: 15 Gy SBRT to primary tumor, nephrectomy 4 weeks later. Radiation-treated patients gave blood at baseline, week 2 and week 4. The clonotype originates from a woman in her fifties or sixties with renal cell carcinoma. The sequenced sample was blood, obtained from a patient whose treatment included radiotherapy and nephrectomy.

The CDR3 here is CASSGASAGTEQYF. The CDR3 coding sequence is TGTGCCAGCAGCGGAGCTAGTGCGGGGACCGAGCAGTACTTC. This rearrangement joins TRBV9 to TRBJ2-7, with D possibly TRBD2 on 6 matching bases. Germline V CDR1 and CDR2: SGDLS, YYNGEE. V was cut by 3 bases and J by 6 bases, with 16 bases left in between. The CDR3 spans 14 residues.